This T cell receptor beta chain derives from a study of T cell responses to AZD1222 COVID-19 vaccine. Findings of the study overall: In a largely white British group with more females than males, clonal diversity was possibly underestimated.

As concerns this clone: Its antigen is not identified.

The CDR3 consists of 11 residues. Germline loops: CDR1 SGHNT, CDR2 YYREEE (reference sequence). The V gene lost 3 bases and the J gene lost 5 bases, with 3 bases spanning the gap. Sequencing was performed with immunoSEQ multiplex PCR; in TCRdb, only in-frame clones are kept and a portion is missing. Altogether over 100,000 clones are present, about 86% being singletons, with the ten largest covering 9% to 15%. The material sequenced was peripheral blood, taken on day 0 of AZD1222 vaccination. This sequence originates from an adult in good health. This rearrangement joins TRBV5-4 to TRBJ2-1, with D uncertain. The DNA of the CDR3 is TGTGCCAGCAGCTCTGACAATGAGCAGTTCTTC. The encoded protein is CASSSDNEQFF.